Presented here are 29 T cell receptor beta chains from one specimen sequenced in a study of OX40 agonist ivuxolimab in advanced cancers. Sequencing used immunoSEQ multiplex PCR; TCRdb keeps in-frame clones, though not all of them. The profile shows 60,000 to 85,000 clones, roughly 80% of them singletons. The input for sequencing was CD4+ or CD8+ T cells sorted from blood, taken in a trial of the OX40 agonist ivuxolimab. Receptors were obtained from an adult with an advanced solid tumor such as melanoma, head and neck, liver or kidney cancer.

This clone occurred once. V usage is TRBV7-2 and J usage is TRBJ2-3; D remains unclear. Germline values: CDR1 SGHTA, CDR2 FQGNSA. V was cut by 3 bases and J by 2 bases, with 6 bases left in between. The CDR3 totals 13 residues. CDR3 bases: TGTGCCAGCAGCTTCGCCCACACAGATACGCAGTATTTT. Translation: CASSFAHTDTQYF.

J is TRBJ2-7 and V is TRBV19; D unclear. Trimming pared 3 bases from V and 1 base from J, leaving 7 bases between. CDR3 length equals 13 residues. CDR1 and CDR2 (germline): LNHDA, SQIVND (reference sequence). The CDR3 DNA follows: TGTGCCAGTAGTATCTCCCGGTCCTACGAGCAGTACTTC. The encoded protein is CASSISRSYEQYF.

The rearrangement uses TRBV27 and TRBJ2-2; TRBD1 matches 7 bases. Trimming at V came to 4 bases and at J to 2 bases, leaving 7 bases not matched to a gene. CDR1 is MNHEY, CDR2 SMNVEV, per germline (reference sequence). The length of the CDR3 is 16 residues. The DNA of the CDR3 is TGTGCCAGCAGTTCCCGGGACAGACATAACACCGGGGAGCTGTTTTTT. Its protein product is CASSSRDRHNTGELFF.

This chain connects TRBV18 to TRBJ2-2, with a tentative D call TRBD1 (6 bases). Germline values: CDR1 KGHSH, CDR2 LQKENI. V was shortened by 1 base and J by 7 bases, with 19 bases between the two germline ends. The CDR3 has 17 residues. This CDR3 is CASSPRKGDLFGGELFF. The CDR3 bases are TGTGCCAGCTCACCACGTAAGGGGGATCTGTTCGGCGGGGAGCTGTTTTTT. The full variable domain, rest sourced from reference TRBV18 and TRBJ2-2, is NAGVMQNPRHLVRRRGQEARLRCSPMKGHSHVYWYRQLPEEGLKFMVYLQKENIIDESGMPKERFSAEFPKEGPSILRIQQVVRGDSAAYFCASSPRKGDLFGGELFFGEGSRLTVL.

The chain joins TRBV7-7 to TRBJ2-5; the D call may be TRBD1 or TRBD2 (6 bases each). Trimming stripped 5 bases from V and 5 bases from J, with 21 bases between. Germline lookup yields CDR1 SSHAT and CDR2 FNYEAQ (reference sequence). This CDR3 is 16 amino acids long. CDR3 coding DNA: TGTGCCAGCAGCCCCGGCGCCGGGGGCTCTATTGAGACCCAGTACTTC. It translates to CASSPGAGGSIETQYF.

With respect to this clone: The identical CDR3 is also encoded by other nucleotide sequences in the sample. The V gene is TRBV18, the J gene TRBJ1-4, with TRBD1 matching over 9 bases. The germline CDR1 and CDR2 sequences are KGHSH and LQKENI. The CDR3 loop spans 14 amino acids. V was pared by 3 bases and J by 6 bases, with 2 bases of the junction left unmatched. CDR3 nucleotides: TGTGCCAGCTCACCGGGACAGGGAGATGAAAAACTGTTTTTT. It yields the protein CASSPGQGDEKLFF. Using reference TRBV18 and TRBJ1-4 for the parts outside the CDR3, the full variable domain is NAGVMQNPRHLVRRRGQEARLRCSPMKGHSHVYWYRQLPEEGLKFMVYLQKENIIDESGMPKERFSAEFPKEGPSILRIQQVVRGDSAAYFCASSPGQGDEKLFFGSGTQLSVL.

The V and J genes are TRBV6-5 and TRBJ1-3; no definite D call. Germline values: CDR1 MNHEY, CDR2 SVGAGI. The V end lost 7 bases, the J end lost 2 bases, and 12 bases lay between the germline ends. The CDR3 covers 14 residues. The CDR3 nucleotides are TGTGCCAGCATAGGTGTGTCAACTGGAAACACCATATATTTT. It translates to CASIGVSTGNTIYF.

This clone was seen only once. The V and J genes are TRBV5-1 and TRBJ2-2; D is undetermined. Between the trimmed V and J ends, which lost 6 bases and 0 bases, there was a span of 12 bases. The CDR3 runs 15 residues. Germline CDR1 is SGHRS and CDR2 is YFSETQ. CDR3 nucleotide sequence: TGCGCCAGCACCCCGACAACCTCGAACACCGGGGAGCTGTTTTTT. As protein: CASTPTTSNTGELFF.

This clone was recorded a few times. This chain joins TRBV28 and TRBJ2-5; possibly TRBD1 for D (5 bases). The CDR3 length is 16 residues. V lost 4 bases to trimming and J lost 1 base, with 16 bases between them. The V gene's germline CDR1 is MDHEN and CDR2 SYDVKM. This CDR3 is CASSWDDSNRQETQYF. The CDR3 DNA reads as TGTGCCAGCAGTTGGGATGACAGTAACCGCCAAGAGACCCAGTACTTC.

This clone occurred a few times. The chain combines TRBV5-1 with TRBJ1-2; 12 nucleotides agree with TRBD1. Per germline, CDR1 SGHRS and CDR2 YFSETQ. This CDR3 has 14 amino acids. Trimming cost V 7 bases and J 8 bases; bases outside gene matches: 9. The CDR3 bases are TGCGCCAGCCATGACCGGGACAGGGGGCCGGGCTACACCTTC. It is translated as CASHDRDRGPGYTF.

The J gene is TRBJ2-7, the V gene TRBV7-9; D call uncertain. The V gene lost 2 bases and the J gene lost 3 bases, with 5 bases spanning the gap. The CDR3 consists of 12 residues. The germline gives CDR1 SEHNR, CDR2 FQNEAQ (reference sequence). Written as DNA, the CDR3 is TGTGCCAGCAGCTTATTAGGCTACGAGCAGTACTTC. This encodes CASSLLGYEQYF.

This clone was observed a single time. The DNA of the CDR3 is TGTGCCAGCAGCCCCGGGACTACCGACTACAATGAGCAGTTCTTC. This codes for CASSPGTTDYNEQFF. The chain employs TRBV7-8 and TRBJ2-1; 7 positions match TRBD2. Germline values: CDR1 SGHVS, CDR2 FQNEAQ. The trim removed 5 bases at V and 3 bases at J, leaving 7 bases unmatched. This CDR3 has 15 residues.

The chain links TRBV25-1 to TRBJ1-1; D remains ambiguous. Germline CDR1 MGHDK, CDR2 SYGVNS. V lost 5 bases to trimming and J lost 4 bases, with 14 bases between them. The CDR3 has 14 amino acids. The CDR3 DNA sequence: TGTGCCAGCAGTACCTCGGTCGGGGTCACTGAAGCTTTCTTT. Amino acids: CASSTSVGVTEAFF.

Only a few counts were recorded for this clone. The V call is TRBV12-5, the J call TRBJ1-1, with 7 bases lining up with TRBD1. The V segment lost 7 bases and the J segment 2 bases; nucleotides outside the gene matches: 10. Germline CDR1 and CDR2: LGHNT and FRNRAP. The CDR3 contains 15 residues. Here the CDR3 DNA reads TGTGCTAGTGCCCAGGGGGAGGGGGAAAACACTGAAGCTTTCTTT. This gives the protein CASAQGEGENTEAFF.

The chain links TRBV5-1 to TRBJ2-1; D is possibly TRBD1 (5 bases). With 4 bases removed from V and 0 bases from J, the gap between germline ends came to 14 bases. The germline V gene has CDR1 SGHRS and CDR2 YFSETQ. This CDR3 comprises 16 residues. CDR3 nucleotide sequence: TGCGCCAGCAGCCCCAGGGCATCAAGCTCCTACAATGAGCAGTTCTTC. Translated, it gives CASSPRASSSYNEQFF.

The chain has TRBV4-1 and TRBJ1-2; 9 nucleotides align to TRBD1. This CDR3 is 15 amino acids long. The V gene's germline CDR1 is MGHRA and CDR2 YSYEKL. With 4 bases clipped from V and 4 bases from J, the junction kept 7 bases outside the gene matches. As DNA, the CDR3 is TGCGCCAGCAGCCCCGGACAGGGGTTTACCTATGGCTACACCTTC. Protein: CASSPGQGFTYGYTF.

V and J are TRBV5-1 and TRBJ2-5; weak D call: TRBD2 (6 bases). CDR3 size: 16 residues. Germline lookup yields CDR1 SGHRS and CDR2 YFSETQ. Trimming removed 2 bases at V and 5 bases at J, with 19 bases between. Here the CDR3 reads CASSFDLRGTKETQYF. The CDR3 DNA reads TGCGCCAGCAGCTTCGATTTGCGGGGTACGAAGGAGACCCAGTACTTC. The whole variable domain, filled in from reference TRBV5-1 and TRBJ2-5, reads KAGVTQTPRYLIKTRGQQVTLSCSPISGHRSVSWYQQTPGQGLQFLFEYFSETQRNKGNFPGRFSGRQFSNSRSEMNVSTLELGDSALYLCASSFDLRGTKETQYFGPGTRLLVL.

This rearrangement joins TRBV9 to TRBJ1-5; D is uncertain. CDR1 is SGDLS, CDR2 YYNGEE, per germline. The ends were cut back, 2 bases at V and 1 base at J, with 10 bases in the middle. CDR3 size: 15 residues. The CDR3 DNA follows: TGTGCCAGCAGCGTTGGATATGGGAGCAATCAGCCCCAGCATTTT. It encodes CASSVGYGSNQPQHF.

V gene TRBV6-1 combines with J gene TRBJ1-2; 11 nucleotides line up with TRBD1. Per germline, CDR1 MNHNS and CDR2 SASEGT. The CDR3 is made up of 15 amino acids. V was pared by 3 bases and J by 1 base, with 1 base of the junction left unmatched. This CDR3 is CASSEDRGLNYGYTF. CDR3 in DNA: TGTGCCAGCAGTGAGGACAGGGGGCTTAACTATGGCTACACCTTC.

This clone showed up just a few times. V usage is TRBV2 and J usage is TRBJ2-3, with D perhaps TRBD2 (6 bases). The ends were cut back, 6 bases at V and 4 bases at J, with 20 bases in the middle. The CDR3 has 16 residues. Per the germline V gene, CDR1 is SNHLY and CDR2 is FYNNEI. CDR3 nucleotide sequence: TGTGCCAGCAGAACCGGGACTGGCCGAGGGGCAGATACGCAGTATTTT. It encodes CASRTGTGRGADTQYF.

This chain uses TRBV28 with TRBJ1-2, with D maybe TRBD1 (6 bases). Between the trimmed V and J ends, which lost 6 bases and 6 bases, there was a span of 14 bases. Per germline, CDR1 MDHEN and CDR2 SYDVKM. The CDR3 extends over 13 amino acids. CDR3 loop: CASSLTGADGYTF. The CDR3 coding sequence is TGTGCCAGCAGCCTAACGGGGGCGGATGGCTACACCTTC.

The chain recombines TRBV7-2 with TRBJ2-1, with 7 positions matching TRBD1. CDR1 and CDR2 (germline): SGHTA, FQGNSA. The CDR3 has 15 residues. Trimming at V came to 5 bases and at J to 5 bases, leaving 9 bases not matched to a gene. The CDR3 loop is CASSLSDRVHNEQFF. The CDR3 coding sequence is TGTGCCAGCAGCCTTAGCGACAGGGTCCACAATGAGCAGTTCTTC.

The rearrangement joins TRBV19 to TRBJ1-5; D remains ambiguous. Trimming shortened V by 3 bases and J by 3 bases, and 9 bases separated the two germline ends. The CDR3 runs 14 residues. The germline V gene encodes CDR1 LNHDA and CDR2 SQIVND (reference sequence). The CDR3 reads CASSMGIDNQPQHF. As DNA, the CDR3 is TGTGCCAGTAGTATGGGTATAGACAATCAGCCCCAGCATTTT.

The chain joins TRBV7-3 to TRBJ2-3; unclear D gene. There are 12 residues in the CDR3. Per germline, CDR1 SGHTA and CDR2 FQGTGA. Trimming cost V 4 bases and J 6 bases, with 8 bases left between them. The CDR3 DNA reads TGTGCCAGCAGCTCACCCGGGGATACGCAGTATTTT. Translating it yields CASSSPGDTQYF.

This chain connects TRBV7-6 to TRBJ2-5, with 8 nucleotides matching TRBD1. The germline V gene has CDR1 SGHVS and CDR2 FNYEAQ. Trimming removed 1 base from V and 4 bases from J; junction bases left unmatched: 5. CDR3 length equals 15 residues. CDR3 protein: CASSLVQGVSETQYF. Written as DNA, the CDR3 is TGTGCCAGCAGCTTAGTACAGGGGGTGTCAGAGACCCAGTACTTC.

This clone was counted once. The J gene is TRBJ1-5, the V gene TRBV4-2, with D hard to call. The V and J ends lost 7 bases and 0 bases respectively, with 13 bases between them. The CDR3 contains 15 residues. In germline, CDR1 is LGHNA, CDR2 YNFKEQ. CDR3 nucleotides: TGTGCCAGCACGAACGGAATTCTTAGCAATCAGCCCCAGCATTTT. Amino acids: CASTNGILSNQPQHF.

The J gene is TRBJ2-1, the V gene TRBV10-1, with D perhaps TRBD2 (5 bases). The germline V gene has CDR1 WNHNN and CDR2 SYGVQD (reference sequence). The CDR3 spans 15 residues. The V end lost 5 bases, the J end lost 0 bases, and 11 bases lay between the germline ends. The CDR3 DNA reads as TGCGCCAGCAGTAGGACTTCCAGCTCCTACAATGAGCAGTTCTTC. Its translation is CASSRTSSSYNEQFF.

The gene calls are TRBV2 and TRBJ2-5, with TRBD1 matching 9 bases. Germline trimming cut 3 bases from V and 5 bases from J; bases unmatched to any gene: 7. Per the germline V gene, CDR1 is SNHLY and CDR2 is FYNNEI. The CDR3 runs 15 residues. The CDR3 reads CASSDTGGAEETQYF. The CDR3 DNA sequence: TGTGCCAGCAGTGACACAGGGGGCGCGGAGGAGACCCAGTACTTC.

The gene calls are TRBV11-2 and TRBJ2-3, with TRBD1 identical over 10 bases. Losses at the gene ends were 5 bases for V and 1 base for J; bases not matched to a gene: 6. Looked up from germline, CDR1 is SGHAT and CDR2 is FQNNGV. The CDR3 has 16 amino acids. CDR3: CASSETGGGGTDTQYF. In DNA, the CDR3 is TGTGCCAGCAGCGAGACAGGGGGCGGAGGCACAGATACGCAGTATTTT.